This passage covers 29 T cell receptor beta chains from one sample sequenced in a study of OX40 agonist ivuxolimab in advanced cancers. TCRdb's copy holds only in-frame clones and misses some; the assay was immunoSEQ multiplex PCR. The table includes some 150,000 clones, approximately 90% detected once. The specimen was CD4+ or CD8+ T cells sorted from blood, collected in a trial of the OX40 agonist ivuxolimab. The receptors shown here come from an adult with an advanced solid tumor such as melanoma, head and neck, liver or kidney cancer.

V is TRBV7-3 and J is TRBJ1-1; D remains unclear. V was shortened by 5 bases and J by 1 base, with 11 bases between the two germline ends. This CDR3 region has 14 residues. Germline CDR1 is SGHTA and CDR2 is FQGTGA. In DNA, the CDR3 is TGTGCCAGCAGCGTCGGGATGGAGAACACTGAAGCTTTCTTT. Protein product: CASSVGMENTEAFF.

The chain has TRBV28 and TRBJ1-1; TRBD1 might be the D (6 bases). This CDR3 comprises 16 residues. V was clipped by 6 bases and J by 3 bases, with 20 bases between them. Germline CDR1 MDHEN, CDR2 SYDVKM. For the CDR3, the DNA is TGTGCCAGCAGGCCCGGAACAGGGAGCTTGGACACTGAAGCTTTCTTT. Protein sequence: CASRPGTGSLDTEAFF.

This clone occurred a few times. The chain links TRBV2 to TRBJ1-5; TRBD1 matches at 7 bases. The CDR3 sequence is 15 residues long. Trimming at V came to 6 bases and at J to 1 base, leaving 6 bases not matched to a gene. Germline V gene lookup returns CDR1 SNHLY and CDR2 FYNNEI. CDR3 DNA: TGTGCCAGCAGCAGGGGGTGGATAAGCAATCAGCCCCAGCATTTT. Residues: CASSRGWISNQPQHF.

The chain combines TRBV10-3 with TRBJ2-3; D unclear. The germline CDR1 and CDR2 sequences are ENHRY and SYGVKD. Deletions cut 7 bases from V and 5 bases from J, with 16 bases between. CDR3 size: 14 residues. The CDR3 here is CAITSAPGLDTQYF. The CDR3 DNA sequence: TGTGCCATCACCTCTGCCCCAGGCCTAGATACGCAGTATTTT.

The rearrangement uses TRBV9 and TRBJ2-5; 7 positions agree with TRBD2. J gave up 1 base and V 0 bases, and 3 bases lay outside the gene matches. The CDR3 is made up of 15 amino acids. CDR1 and CDR2 from the germline V gene are SGDLS and YYNGEE. Here the CDR3 DNA reads TGTGCCAGCAGCGTAGACGGGAGGACCCAAGAGACCCAGTACTTC. This codes for CASSVDGRTQETQYF.

For the CDR3, the DNA is TGCAGCGCCATGGAGACCGGGACAGGGGGCACTGAAGCTTTCTTT. Its protein product is CSAMETGTGGTEAFF. This chain joins TRBV29-1 and TRBJ1-1; 11 bases fit TRBD1. Germline CDR1 and CDR2: SQVTM and ANQGSEA. This CDR3 comprises 15 residues. Trimming took 7 bases from V and 4 from J; bases not matched to a gene: 11.

This sequence joins TRBV28 and TRBJ2-1; 9 bases align to TRBD2. V was clipped by 5 bases and J by 5 bases; unmatched bases: 10. Germline V CDR1 and CDR2: MDHEN, SYDVKM. The CDR3 is 16 residues long. The CDR3 loop is CASSPNIAGGDNEQFF. In DNA form, the CDR3 reads TGTGCCAGCAGTCCCAACATCGCGGGGGGGGACAATGAGCAGTTCTTC.

This clone has a handful of counts. The rearrangement joins TRBV10-1 to TRBJ2-7; perhaps TRBD1 as D (5 bases). Trimming took off 3 bases at V and 5 bases at J, with 11 bases between the two ends. The CDR3 extends over 13 amino acids. Germline V gene data show CDR1 as WNHNN and CDR2 as SYGVQD (reference sequence). CDR3 amino acids: CASSDSGWDEQYF. The DNA for the CDR3 is TGCGCCAGCAGTGATTCAGGGTGGGACGAGCAGTACTTC.

This clone was seen only a few times. The chain couples TRBV12-5 to TRBJ1-5; a possible D gene is TRBD1 (6 bases). The CDR3 runs to 14 residues. Germline V gene lookup returns CDR1 LGHNT and CDR2 FRNRAP. V lost 7 bases, J lost 7 bases, and 17 bases lay in between. CDR3: CASALQWGAQPQHF. The CDR3 DNA reads TGTGCTAGTGCTCTCCAATGGGGGGCCCAGCCCCAGCATTTT.

The genes are TRBV19 and TRBJ2-5; a weak D match, TRBD2 (5 bases). V shed 4 bases and J shed 3 bases, with 15 bases lying between them. CDR1 and CDR2 (germline): LNHDA, SQIVND (reference sequence). CDR3 size: 15 residues. CDR3 nucleotides: TGTGCCAGTAGTAGCCGGGGTGGGATAAAAGAGACCCAGTACTTC. Translation gives CASSSRGGIKETQYF.

The chain carries TRBV7-2 and TRBJ1-1; D uncertain. Germline assignment: CDR1 SGHTA and CDR2 FQGNSA. With 0 bases removed from V and 1 base from J, the gap between germline ends came to 6 bases. There are 14 residues in the CDR3. The CDR3 is CASSLAAGNTEAFF. CDR3 DNA: TGTGCCAGCAGCTTAGCGGCAGGGAACACTGAAGCTTTCTTT.

The chain couples TRBV4-1 to TRBJ2-3; 8 bases match TRBD1. The V gene end was trimmed by 3 bases and the J gene end by 4 bases; junction bases not matched to a gene: 6. The CDR3 totals 15 residues. Germline CDR1 and CDR2: MGHRA and YSYEKL. The CDR3 here is CASSHGDRPPDTQYF. The DNA of the CDR3 is TGCGCCAGCAGCCATGGGGACAGGCCCCCAGATACGCAGTATTTT.

V gene TRBV28 combines with J gene TRBJ2-1; 13 positions match TRBD2. The CDR3 spans 19 residues. Germline V gene sequence: CDR1 MDHEN, CDR2 SYDVKM. Unmatched junction bases numbered 13, after V lost 2 bases and J lost 6 bases. CDR3 in amino acids: CASSLVLFGTSGKTNEQFF. DNA of the CDR3: TGTGCCAGCAGTTTAGTCCTTTTCGGGACTAGCGGGAAAACCAATGAGCAGTTCTTC.

The V call is TRBV27, the J call TRBJ1-3; D gene ambiguous. The CDR3 loop spans 14 amino acids. The V and J ends lost 4 bases and 4 bases respectively, with 11 bases between them. Per germline, CDR1 MNHEY and CDR2 SMNVEV (reference sequence). CDR3: CASSSRSAGNTIYF. Here the CDR3 DNA reads TGTGCCAGCAGTTCCCGTTCAGCCGGAAACACCATATATTTT.

This rearrangement joins TRBV4-3 to TRBJ2-3; D gene ambiguous. From germline, CDR1 is LGHNA and CDR2 YSLEER. The CDR3 extends over 13 amino acids. Trimming cost V 0 bases and J 2 bases, with 3 bases left between them. The CDR3 coding sequence is TGCGCCAGCAGCCAAGACTACACAGATACGCAGTATTTT. Translation gives CASSQDYTDTQYF.

This chain joins TRBV11-1 and TRBJ1-1; the D gene is possibly TRBD1 (5 bases). This CDR3 spans 15 amino acids. V dropped 5 bases and J dropped 1 base, with 14 bases sitting between them. Per germline, CDR1 SGHAT and CDR2 FQDESV (reference sequence). The CDR3 spells CASSLGDTRNTEAFF. The CDR3 nucleotides read TGTGCCAGCAGCCTGGGGGATACCCGGAACACTGAAGCTTTCTTT.

The V and J genes are TRBV28 and TRBJ2-6; TRBD1 matches 11 bases. This CDR3 region has 19 residues. Per the germline V gene, CDR1 is MDHEN and CDR2 is SYDVKM. The CDR3 DNA reads as TGTGCTACAGCGGGGACAGGGGGTATTTTAAGCTCTGGGGCCAACGTCCTGACTTTC. Amino acid sequence: CATAGTGGILSSGANVLTF.

The rearrangement links TRBV7-3 to TRBJ2-5, with D uncertain. Per the germline V gene, CDR1 is SGHTA and CDR2 is FQGTGA. CDR3 length: 13 amino acids. V gave up 5 bases and J gave up 7 bases, with 14 bases separating them. CDR3 bases: TGTGCCAGCAGCACCACTCCCCCGGGGACCCAGTACTTC. Protein product: CASSTTPPGTQYF.

The gene calls are TRBV5-4 and TRBJ2-3; TRBD2 is a possible D gene (6 bases). V gave up 3 bases and J gave up 1 base, with 6 bases separating them. This CDR3 contains 13 residues. CDR1 is SGHNT, CDR2 YYREEE, per germline (reference sequence). CDR3 loop: CASSWEGTDTQYF. The CDR3 nucleotides are TGTGCCAGCAGCTGGGAGGGCACAGATACGCAGTATTTT.

The chain combines TRBV7-3 with TRBJ1-1, with unresolved D. The CDR3 spans 14 residues. The ends were cut back, 5 bases at V and 5 bases at J, with 15 bases in the middle. Germline values: CDR1 SGHTA, CDR2 FQGTGA. The CDR3 region is CASSLGPLGTEAFF. For the CDR3, the DNA is TGTGCCAGCAGCCTCGGACCGCTCGGGACTGAAGCTTTCTTT.

The chain recombines TRBV7-2 with TRBJ1-2; D unclear. Germline V gene sequence: CDR1 SGHTA, CDR2 FQGNSA. This CDR3 has 15 residues. V was cut by 5 bases and J by 4 bases, with 17 bases left in between. The DNA for the CDR3 is TGTGCCAGCAGCACCCGGAGCGCGGAAAGCTATGGCTACACCTTC. This codes for CASSTRSAESYGYTF.

V is TRBV6-1 and J is TRBJ1-2, with D tentatively TRBD1 (5 bases). This CDR3 is 17 amino acids long. CDR1 is MNHNS, CDR2 SASEGT, per germline. The germline V and J ends were trimmed by 0 bases and 5 bases, with 19 bases remaining between them. As DNA, the CDR3 is TGTGCCAGCAGTGAAGCAGGCCCCCCCTCAGGGCGTTATGGCTACACCTTC. Residues: CASSEAGPPSGRYGYTF.

The rearrangement links TRBV21-1 to TRBJ2-7; TRBD1 is taken as the D call from the table, unchecked against the DNA. TRBV21-1 is reported as a pseudogene. This CDR3 has 13 amino acids. CDR3 DNA sequence: TGTGCCAGCATCGCCGGGACACCCTACGAGCAGTACTTC. Protein sequence: CASIAGTPYEQYF.

The chain is built from TRBV6-4 and TRBJ2-3; weak D call: TRBD2 (7 bases). The V gene's germline CDR1 is MRHNA and CDR2 SNTAGT. The CDR3 is 15 residues long. The V gene lost 3 bases and the J gene lost 6 bases, with 16 bases spanning the gap. The CDR3 here is CASSESWGGLDTQYF. The CDR3 DNA sequence: TGTGCCAGCAGTGAGTCGTGGGGGGGGCTCGATACGCAGTATTTT.

This clone was recorded only once. The rearrangement joins TRBV6-5 to TRBJ2-7; the D gene is possibly TRBD2 (6 bases). Germline values: CDR1 MNHEY, CDR2 SVGAGI. The CDR3 covers 14 residues. Between the trimmed V and J ends, which lost 7 bases and 2 bases, there was a span of 15 bases. As DNA, the CDR3 is TGTGCCAGCACCCCAAGCGGGCAAACCTACGAGCAGTACTTC. Amino acids: CASTPSGQTYEQYF.

The rearrangement joins TRBV18 to TRBJ2-7; maybe TRBD2 (6 bases). The V and J ends lost 4 bases and 0 bases respectively, with 10 bases between them. The CDR3 extends over 14 amino acids. The germline gives CDR1 KGHSH, CDR2 LQKENI. CDR3 in amino acids: CASSRLDYSYEQYF. In DNA form, the CDR3 reads TGTGCCAGCTCACGCCTGGACTACTCCTACGAGCAGTACTTC.

The chain uses TRBV5-1 and TRBJ2-7; possibly TRBD1 for D (6 bases). This CDR3 is 14 amino acids long. Trimming pared 1 base from V and 2 bases from J, leaving 10 bases between. CDR1 SGHRS and CDR2 YFSETQ come from the germline V gene. CDR3 residues: CASSLLQGTYEQYF. The CDR3, as DNA: TGCGCCAGCAGCTTGTTACAGGGAACCTACGAGCAGTACTTC.

This rearrangement joins TRBV4-2 to TRBJ2-7, with no clear D. Germline V CDR1 and CDR2: LGHNA, YNFKEQ. The CDR3 has 13 residues. The ends were cut back, 1 base at V and 5 bases at J, with 9 bases in the middle. In DNA, the CDR3 is TGTGCCAGCAGCCAAGGGCGTCTGGACGAGCAGTACTTC. Residues: CASSQGRLDEQYF.

V gene TRBV28 combines with J gene TRBJ2-3; D possibly corresponds to TRBD1 (7 bases). The CDR3 runs to 12 residues. The V gene's germline CDR1 is MDHEN and CDR2 SYDVKM. The V end lost 9 bases, the J end lost 5 bases, and 12 bases lay between the germline ends. This chain's CDR3 is CASRQGGDTQYF. For the CDR3, the DNA is TGTGCCAGTAGGCAGGGGGGAGATACGCAGTATTTT.